This T cell receptor (beta chain) is from a study of T cells after yellow fever vaccination. MiXCR, run by TCRdb on the 5' RACE reads, gives a single entry per CDR3 protein. The sample has over 70,000 distinct CDR3 sequences, roughly 7.4% seen once; the top ten hold around 38%. This clonotype was seen a few times. Germline V gene lookup returns CDR1 SGHVS and CDR2 FNYEAQ. This CDR3 comprises 15 residues. Trimming cost V 4 bases and J 6 bases, with 19 bases left between them. The TCR comes from a man between 25 and 39 years old who received the YFV17D yellow fever vaccine. The sample in question was CD8+ T cells sorted from PBMCs, obtained on the day of the yellow fever booster vaccination. V is TRBV7-6 and J is TRBJ2-7, with D perhaps matching TRBD1 (6 bases). CDR3 nucleotide sequence: TGTGCCAGCAGCTCACAACAGGGAGAAGTCGGCGAGCAGTACTTC. This codes for CASSSQQGEVGEQYF.